These 16 T cell receptor beta chains were all obtained from the same sample, sequenced in a study of cytomegalovirus exposure and HLA in healthy donors. Profiling relied on immunoSEQ multiplex PCR, and the TCRdb table lists in-frame clones only, not all of them. This sample has around 190,000 clones, with 86% found just once. Sequencing input: PBMCs. The origin of the receptors is a woman aged 18-29 years in good health and CMV-seronegative.

The V and J genes are TRBV15 and TRBJ2-1, with D maybe TRBD2 (6 bases). The CDR3 runs 15 residues. Germline V gene sequence: CDR1 LNHNV, CDR2 YYDKDF (reference sequence). The V end was cut by 0 bases, the J end by 7 bases, with 13 bases between. The CDR3 is CATSRDGGVWNEQFF. The DNA of the CDR3 is TGTGCCACCAGCAGAGATGGAGGGGTATGGAATGAGCAGTTCTTC.

The DNA of the CDR3 is TGTGCCAGCAGCTTGATGGCGGGGGCCACAGATACGCAGTATTTT. Protein product: CASSLMAGATDTQYF. This chain uses TRBV11-3 with TRBJ2-3; tentative D call: TRBD2 (7 bases). Germline CDR1 is SGHNT and CDR2 is YENEEA. This CDR3 contains 15 residues. The V gene lost 3 bases and the J gene lost 2 bases, with 12 bases spanning the gap. Filled out from reference TRBV11-3 and TRBJ2-3, the complete variable domain reads EAGVVQSPRYKIIEKKQPVAFWCNPISGHNTLYWYLQNLGQGPELLIRYENEEAVDDSQLPKDRFSAERLKGVDSTLKIQPAELGDSAVYLCASSLMAGATDTQYFGPGTRLTVL.

The chain recombines TRBV25-1 with TRBJ1-6; possible D gene TRBD1, 6 bases. The V end lost 5 bases, the J end lost 10 bases, and 15 bases lay between the germline ends. The germline V gene encodes CDR1 MGHDK and CDR2 SYGVNS. The CDR3 length is 14 residues. The CDR3 region has the DNA TGTGCCAGCAGTTTTCAGGGGCTTGGGTCACCCCTCCACTTT. It translates to CASSFQGLGSPLHF. Combining the CDR3 with reference TRBV25-1 and TRBJ1-6 gives the whole variable domain EADIYQTPRYLVIGTGKKITLECSQTMGHDKMYWYQQDPGMELHLIHYSYGVNSTEKGDLSSESTVSRIRTEHFPLTLESARPSHTSQYLCASSFQGLGSPLHFGNGTRLTVT.

In DNA, the CDR3 is TGTGCCAGCAGGGTACAGGCCTCGAGCCCCTACGAGCAGTACTTC. It translates to CASRVQASSPYEQYF. This sequence joins TRBV6-6 and TRBJ2-7; tentative D call: TRBD1 (5 bases). The ends were cut back, 6 bases at V and 2 bases at J, with 17 bases in the middle. Germline loops: CDR1 MNHNY, CDR2 SVGAGI (reference sequence). This CDR3 is built from 15 residues.

V and J are TRBV7-8 and TRBJ2-1, with TRBD2 matching 7 bases. Looked up from germline, CDR1 is SGHVS and CDR2 is FQNEAQ. V gave up 5 bases and J gave up 0 bases; unmatched junction bases: 19. This CDR3 comprises 20 residues. This chain's CDR3 is CASSPKIGGGPSFSYNEQFF. The CDR3, as DNA: TGTGCCAGCAGCCCCAAGATCGGGGGAGGGCCTTCATTCTCCTACAATGAGCAGTTCTTC. Full variable domain (rest looked up from reference TRBV7-8 and TRBJ2-1): GAGVSQSPRYKVAKRGQDVALRCDPISGHVSLFWYQQALGQGPEFLTYFQNEAQLDKSGLPSDRFFAERPEGSVSTLKIQRTQQEDSAVYLCASSPKIGGGPSFSYNEQFFGPGTRLTVL.

This rearrangement joins TRBV7-3 to TRBJ1-1; 9 bases line up with TRBD1. The CDR3 covers 15 residues. In germline, CDR1 is SGHTA, CDR2 FQGTGA. J was trimmed by 4 bases and V by 4 bases; bases with no gene match: 7. The CDR3 loop is CASSSSDRGGTEAFF. For the CDR3, the DNA is TGTGCCAGCAGCTCAAGTGACAGGGGGGGCACTGAAGCTTTCTTT.

The chain recombines TRBV27 with TRBJ1-1; TRBD1 is a possible D gene (6 bases). V was cut by 4 bases and J by 1 base, with 13 bases left in between. CDR1 MNHEY and CDR2 SMNVEV come from the germline V gene (reference sequence). The CDR3 consists of 15 residues. Here the CDR3 DNA reads TGTGCCAGCAGTTGGCGAAAGGGGGAGAACACTGAAGCTTTCTTT. Its translation is CASSWRKGENTEAFF.

This chain connects TRBV5-6 to TRBJ2-7; a possible D gene is TRBD1 (6 bases). CDR1 and CDR2 (germline): SGHDT, YYEEEE. CDR3 size: 13 residues. Between the trimmed V and J ends, which lost 0 bases and 5 bases, there was a span of 9 bases. In nucleotides, the CDR3 is TGTGCCAGCAGCTTGGACAGGGTCCACGAGCAGTACTTC. The encoded protein is CASSLDRVHEQYF. Full variable domain (missing parts from reference TRBV5-6 and TRBJ2-7): DAGVTQSPTHLIKTRGQQVTLRCSPKSGHDTVSWYQQALGQGPQFIFQYYEEEERQRGNFPDRFSGHQFPNYSSELNVNALLLGDSALYLCASSLDRVHEQYFGPGTRLTVT.

V gene TRBV6-6 combines with J gene TRBJ2-2; TRBD2 might be the D (6 bases). V was clipped by 5 bases and J by 8 bases, with 12 bases between them. The CDR3 has 13 amino acids. Germline assignment: CDR1 MNHNY and CDR2 SVGAGI (reference sequence). The chain's CDR3 is CASSTGLSGELFF. The DNA for the CDR3 is TGTGCCAGCAGTACGGGACTCTCGGGGGAGCTGTTTTTT.

The chain employs TRBV5-1 and TRBJ1-1; no clear D gene. In germline, CDR1 is SGHRS, CDR2 YFSETQ. Deletions cut 1 base from V and 4 bases from J, with 8 bases between. This CDR3 comprises 13 residues. In DNA form, the CDR3 reads TGCGCCAGCAGCTTGAAACAGACCACTGAAGCTTTCTTT. Amino acids: CASSLKQTTEAFF.

This clone was detected a few times. The chain recombines TRBV4-1 with TRBJ2-7, with D possibly matching TRBD2 (5 bases). Germline V CDR1 and CDR2: MGHRA, YSYEKL. There are 14 residues in the CDR3. The V end was cut by 0 bases, the J end by 2 bases, with 8 bases between. DNA for the CDR3: TGCGCCAGCAGCCAAGATAGGCGGGCCTACGAGCAGTACTTC. Translating it yields CASSQDRRAYEQYF.

The chain joins TRBV5-1 to TRBJ2-7, with TRBD1 as a possible D gene (6 bases). Germline CDR1 SGHRS, CDR2 YFSETQ. This CDR3 has 14 amino acids. Trimming cost V 4 bases and J 6 bases, with 17 bases left between them. The chain's CDR3 is CASSQDLTGSEQYF. Here the CDR3 DNA reads TGCGCCAGCAGCCAAGACCTTACAGGGTCCGAGCAGTACTTC.

The rearrangement uses TRBV28 and TRBJ1-4; D perhaps matches TRBD1 (5 bases). V lost 7 bases and J lost 10, with 22 bases in between. Germline CDR1 is MDHEN and CDR2 is SYDVKM. The CDR3 spans 15 residues. CDR3 sequence: CASKIRGVPGGKLFF. CDR3 DNA sequence: TGTGCCAGCAAAATACGGGGGGTCCCGGGAGGAAAACTGTTTTTT.

The rearrangement uses TRBV9 and TRBJ2-1; 8 bases fit TRBD2. Germline V gives CDR1 SGDLS, CDR2 YYNGEE. The ends lost 0 bases at V and 2 bases at J; junction bases unmatched: 4. The CDR3 length is 16 residues. DNA of the CDR3: TGTGCCAGCAGCGTAGGGACGGGGGGGCCCTACAATGAGCAGTTCTTC. This codes for CASSVGTGGPYNEQFF. The variable domain in full, with the rest retrieved from reference TRBV9 and TRBJ2-1, is DSGVTQTPKHLITATGQRVTLRCSPRSGDLSVYWYQQSLDQGLQFLIQYYNGEERAKGNILERFSAQQFPDLHSELNLSSLELGDSALYFCASSVGTGGPYNEQFFGPGTRLTVL.

The rearrangement joins TRBV19 to TRBJ1-1; D unresolved. CDR1 and CDR2 from the germline V gene are LNHDA and SQIVND (reference sequence). V lost 1 base and J 3 bases, leaving 6 bases between the germline ends. CDR3 length: 13 amino acids. The CDR3 here is CASSIARHTEAFF. The CDR3 bases are TGTGCCAGTAGTATAGCCAGGCACACTGAAGCTTTCTTT.

The table lists this clone with many counts. This chain joins TRBV6-4 and TRBJ2-2, with 8 bases aligning to TRBD1. This CDR3 comprises 15 residues. CDR1 and CDR2 (germline): MRHNA, SNTAGT. V lost 2 bases, J lost 1 base, and 0 bases stayed unmatched. The CDR3 region has the DNA TGTGCCAGCAGTGACGGGACAGGGAACACCGGGGAGCTGTTTTTT. Residues: CASSDGTGNTGELFF.